Listed below are T cell receptor beta chains from one sample, sequenced in a study of T-cell reconstitution after alpha-beta-depleted transplantation in children. TCRdb itself ran the PCR reads through MiXCR, one entry per CDR3 protein. This sample has some 550,000 distinct CDR3 sequences, with about 16% found just once. This material consisted of PBMCs from the stem cell graft donor, taken from the stem cell graft. The source is a human donor who donated a stem cell graft to a child with acute lymphoblastic leukemia. Both conserved end residues are part of each CDR3. The D gene is left open where the match is weak. Clone size is not always given. Where it is, it says once, few, many or a class for expanded clones.

abundance | d_gene | j_gene | v_gene | CDR3aa | CDR3nt
NA | TRBD2 | TRBJ2-7 | TRBV27 | CASSLSPGLAGYEQYF | TGTGCCAGCAGTTTATCCCCGGGACTAGCGGGGTACGAGCAGTACTTC
NA | NA | TRBJ1-5 | TRBV7-8 | CASSQRDLLDQPQHF | TGTGCCAGCAGCCAGAGGGACCTCCTAGATCAGCCCCAGCATTTT
NA | NA | TRBJ1-4 | TRBV7-6 | CASSPGRGGTNEKLFF | TGTGCCAGCAGCCCAGGGAGGGGAGGAACTAATGAAAAACTGTTTTTT
few | NA | TRBJ2-7 | TRBV5-5 | CASSSTTGTTLIYEQYF | TGTGCCAGCAGCTCGACTACAGGGACTACGCTGATATACGAGCAGTACTTC
NA | TRBD2 | TRBJ2-1 | TRBV27 | CASSLTSGPRDDQFF | TGTGCCAGCAGTTTAACTAGCGGCCCCCGGGATGACCAGTTCTTC
NA | NA | TRBJ1-4 | TRBV9 | CASSVTDSGNEKLFF | TGTGCCAGCAGCGTTACGGACAGTGGTAATGAAAAACTGTTTTTT
few | TRBD2 | TRBJ2-7 | TRBV20-1 | CSARRLAGGPYEQYF | TGCAGTGCTAGACGCCTAGCGGGAGGGCCCTACGAGCAGTACTTC
few | NA | TRBJ1-2 | TRBV25-1 | CASSGSQRSVAF | TGTGCCAGCAGTGGATCACAGAGATCCGTCGCCTTC
few | NA | TRBJ2-5 | TRBV5-1 | CASSLAAAVETQYF | TGCGCCAGCAGCTTGGCTGCCGCGGTGGAGACCCAGTACTTC
many | NA | TRBJ1-1 | TRBV5-1 | CASSLNSGAPTEAFF | TGCGCCAGCAGCTTGAACTCGGGGGCCCCAACTGAAGCTTTCTTT
NA | NA | TRBJ1-1 | TRBV7-2 | CASRLHRVGAFF | TGTGCCAGCAGACTTCACAGGGTTGGAGCTTTCTTT
few | NA | TRBJ1-4 | TRBV5-1 | CASSPLEGGAANEKLFF | TGCGCCAGCAGCCCCTTGGAGGGGGGGGCAGCTAATGAAAAACTGTTTTTT
once | NA | TRBJ1-1 | TRBV20-1 | CSARDLGFRGLNTEAFF | TGCAGTGCTAGAGATCTCGGGTTCCGAGGGCTGAACACTGAAGCTTTCTTT
few | NA | TRBJ1-4 | TRBV27 | CASSVQGSNEKLFF | TGTGCCAGCAGTGTCCAGGGATCTAATGAAAAACTGTTTTTT
few | NA | TRBJ1-5 | TRBV4-1 | CASSPGGGNSNQPQHF | TGCGCCAGCAGCCCCGGAGGGGGGAATAGCAATCAGCCCCAGCATTTT
few | NA | TRBJ2-2 | TRBV28 | CASWGQNTGELFF | TGTGCCAGCTGGGGACAGAACACCGGGGAGCTGTTTTTT
NA | TRBD1 | TRBJ2-7 | TRBV15 | CATSRDRETYEQYF | TGTGCCACCAGCAGGGACAGGGAGACCTACGAGCAGTACTTC
few | NA | TRBJ2-3 | TRBV27 | CASSFLPGTRTDTQYF | TGTGCCAGCAGTTTCCTACCCGGGACACGCACAGATACGCAGTATTTT
NA | TRBD2 | TRBJ2-1 | TRBV20-1 | CSALVGGVNEQFF | TGCAGTGCACTTGTGGGAGGGGTCAATGAGCAGTTCTTC
few | TRBD1 | TRBJ2-3 | TRBV10-3 | CAISGQGAGVPSTDTQYF | TGTGCCATCAGTGGACAGGGGGCTGGTGTCCCTAGCACAGATACGCAGTATTTT
few | NA | TRBJ2-2 | TRBV19 | CASKDSGLRNTGELFF | TGTGCCAGTAAAGATAGCGGCCTCCGGAACACCGGGGAGCTGTTTTTT
few | NA | TRBJ2-7 | TRBV7-9 | CASSPPGSSYEQYF | TGTGCCAGCAGCCCCCCGGGTAGCTCCTACGAGCAGTACTTC
NA | TRBD1 | TRBJ2-7 | TRBV11-2 | CACSLGGQGDEQYF | TGTGCCTGCAGCTTAGGGGGACAGGGAGACGAGCAGTACTTC
NA | NA | TRBJ1-1 | TRBV18 | CASSPQGGLNTEAFF | TGTGCCAGCTCACCCCAAGGAGGGCTGAACACTGAAGCTTTCTTT
NA | NA | TRBJ2-7 | TRBV14 | CASSQESGLIFEQYF | TGTGCCAGCAGCCAAGAGTCGGGACTCATTTTCGAGCAGTACTTC
NA | TRBD2 | TRBJ2-7 | TRBV20-1 | CSARVALADSYEQYF | TGCAGTGCTAGAGTTGCACTAGCGGACTCCTACGAGCAGTACTTC
NA | NA | TRBJ2-7 | TRBV7-9 | CASSDRDGAYEQYF | TGTGCCAGCAGCGACCGGGACGGTGCCTACGAGCAGTACTTC